This TCR beta chain was captured by sequencing in a study of cytomegalovirus exposure and HLA in healthy donors. These donors counted as nominally healthy when sampled, but unrecorded immune exposures were likely. With respect to this clone: Its matching antigen is unknown.

Study-wide findings and caveats: Using a false discovery rate of 0.05, a later analysis showed that 16,951 TCR beta sequences were associated with HLA alleles. A link between a missense DCLRE1C variant and TCR beta V- and J-gene trimming emerged from a later analysis.

PCR amplification relied on 60 Vbeta primers (plus 13 Jbeta primers). The data were produced by immunoSEQ multiplex PCR, yet TCRdb's version contains in-frame clones alone and is incomplete. The sample lists about 120,000 clones, roughly 80% occurring once. Germline V gives CDR1 SNHLY, CDR2 FYNNEI. The CDR3 is made up of 13 amino acids. V lost 4 bases and J 5 bases, leaving 9 bases between the germline ends. The TCR sequence derives from a woman aged 40 to 49 in good health and CMV-seropositive. Source material: PBMCs. The V gene is TRBV2, the J gene TRBJ1-5; TRBD1 is a possible D gene (6 bases). DNA of the CDR3: TGTGCCAGCAGTGTCGAGGGGGATCAGCCCCAGCATTTT. It is translated as CASSVEGDQPQHF.